The 8 T cell receptor beta chains below come from one sample, sequenced in a study of blood T cell repertoires in COVID-19 (TCRdb year 2020). Libraries were prepared through the immunoSEQ multiplex PCR assay. TCRdb obtained this table from immuneACCESS and retained in-frame rearrangements with V and J assigned. These tables miss some clones; where compared with another copy, unresolved V genes account for less than half of the shortfall, and the remainder is unexplained. Within this sample are approximately 120,000 clones, with about three quarters of them counted one time only. Of the sample, roughly 4% falls within the top ten clones. The sample consisted of peripheral blood. The receptors were gathered from a human donor in a cohort sampled during active or convalescent COVID-19.

The J gene is TRBJ1-1, the V gene TRBV19; 9 bases are a match to TRBD1. The CDR3 has 16 residues. Germline trimming cut 5 bases from V and 1 base from J; bases unmatched to any gene: 8. The germline V gene encodes CDR1 LNHDA and CDR2 SQIVND (reference sequence). The chain's CDR3 is CASSARLGQGNTEAFF. CDR3 DNA: TGTGCCAGTAGTGCGCGCCTGGGACAGGGGAACACTGAAGCTTTCTTT.

V usage is TRBV6-6 and J usage is TRBJ2-1, with D possibly being TRBD2 (7 bases). Trimming removed 8 bases from V and 3 bases from J, with 14 bases in between. Looked up from germline, CDR1 is MNHNY and CDR2 is SVGAGI (reference sequence). The CDR3 is 14 amino acids. In DNA form, the CDR3 reads TGTGCCAGCGGCAAGGGGGGGAACTACAATGAGCAGTTCTTC. Protein product: CASGKGGNYNEQFF.

V and J are TRBV10-2 and TRBJ2-2; 11 bases align to TRBD2. CDR3 length equals 16 residues. Germline CDR1 WSHSY, CDR2 SAAADI. The V segment lost 3 bases and the J segment 5 bases; nucleotides outside the gene matches: 5. The chain's CDR3 is CASSDPRLAGTGELFF. Here the CDR3 DNA reads TGCGCCAGCAGTGATCCGAGACTAGCGGGGACCGGGGAGCTGTTTTTT.

This rearrangement joins TRBV20-1 to TRBJ2-1; D might be TRBD2 (6 bases). Germline V CDR1 and CDR2: DFQATT, SNEGSKA (reference sequence). The V end was cut by 3 bases, the J end by 10 bases, with 19 bases between. The CDR3 runs 14 residues. The DNA for the CDR3 is TGCAGTGCTAGTGAGCGGGCGTTGTGGAGGGAGCAGTTCTTC. Protein sequence: CSASERALWREQFF.

The rearrangement joins TRBV29-1 to TRBJ2-2; 7 bases line up with TRBD1. CDR1 SQVTM and CDR2 ANQGSEA come from the germline V gene. The CDR3 runs to 16 residues. The V segment lost 6 bases and the J segment 1 base; nucleotides outside the gene matches: 11. Here the CDR3 DNA reads TGCAGCGTCGGAACCTTGGGACAGAAGAACACCGGGGAGCTGTTTTTT. Residues: CSVGTLGQKNTGELFF.

The chain uses TRBV19 and TRBJ2-6; D perhaps matches TRBD1 (7 bases). The CDR3 is 20 amino acids. With 5 bases removed from V and 0 bases from J, the gap between germline ends came to 23 bases. The germline V gene encodes CDR1 LNHDA and CDR2 SQIVND (reference sequence). The CDR3: CASSPPGQGGKGSGANVLTF. The DNA for the CDR3 is TGTGCCAGTAGTCCCCCGGGGCAGGGGGGAAAGGGCTCTGGGGCCAACGTCCTGACTTTC.

The V gene is TRBV30, the J gene TRBJ2-5; TRBD2 might be the D (8 bases). Germline lookup yields CDR1 GTSNPN and CDR2 SVGIG (reference sequence). Trimming pared 2 bases from V and 5 bases from J, leaving 15 bases between. This CDR3 comprises 14 residues. The CDR3 spells CAWSRGGGGETQYF. CDR3 coding DNA: TGTGCCTGGAGTCGGGGGGGAGGGGGCGAGACCCAGTACTTC.

The J gene is TRBJ1-3, the V gene TRBV3-1 (or the pseudogene TRBV3-2); maybe TRBD1 (6 bases). This CDR3 is 15 amino acids long. Looked up from germline, CDR1 is LGHDT and CDR2 is YNNKEL (reference sequence). The V gene lost 1 base and the J gene lost 3 bases, with 10 bases spanning the gap. The DNA of the CDR3 is TGTGCCAGCAGCCAAGGCAGGGGCTTTGGAAACACCATATATTTT. Protein product: CASSQGRGFGNTIYF.